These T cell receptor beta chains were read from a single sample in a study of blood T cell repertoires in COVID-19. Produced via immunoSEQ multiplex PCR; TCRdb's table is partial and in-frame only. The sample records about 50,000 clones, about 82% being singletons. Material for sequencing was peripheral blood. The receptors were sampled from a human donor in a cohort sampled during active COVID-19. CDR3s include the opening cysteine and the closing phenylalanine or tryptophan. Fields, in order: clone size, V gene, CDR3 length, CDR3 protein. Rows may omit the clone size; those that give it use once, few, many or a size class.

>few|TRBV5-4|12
CASSLDGQGIYF
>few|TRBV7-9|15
CASSPPWTIQGGYTF
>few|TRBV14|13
CASSQVPGSEAFF
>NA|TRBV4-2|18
CASSRRRRQGRRAAEAFF
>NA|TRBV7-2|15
CASSLVAGSTYEQYF
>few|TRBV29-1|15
CSVSFGTSGTDTQYF
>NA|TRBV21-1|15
CASSIRDREIETQYF
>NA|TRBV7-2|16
CASSLTSGASQETQYF
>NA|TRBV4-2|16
CASSPYGTSGYNEQFF
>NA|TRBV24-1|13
CATSDFSTGELFF
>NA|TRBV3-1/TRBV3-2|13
CASSPRHHGGYTF
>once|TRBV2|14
CASSDGLPPYEQYF
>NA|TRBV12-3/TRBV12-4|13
CASSLGTEDEQFF
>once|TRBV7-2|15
CASSLGYRLNTEAFF
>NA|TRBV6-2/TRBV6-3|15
CASRPSGGTYNEQFF
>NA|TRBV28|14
CASSLEQYNSPLHF
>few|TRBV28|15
CASSSLAGGRETQYF
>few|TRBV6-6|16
CASSYGVASGDNEQFF
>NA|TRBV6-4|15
CASSPLSGGAGEQFF
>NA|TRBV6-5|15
CASSLNGQGGYGYTF
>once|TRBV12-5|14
CASGLVGGVNTQYF
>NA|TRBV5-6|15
CASRHPTGVTDEQFF
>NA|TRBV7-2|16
CASSTFAGRGGETQYF
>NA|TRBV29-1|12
CSVGQGRGGYTF
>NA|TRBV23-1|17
CASSRPLAGGRTDTQYF
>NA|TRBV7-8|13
CASSLGGTGELFF
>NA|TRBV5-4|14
CASSLERSTGELFF
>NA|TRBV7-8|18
CASSSDSRFRGFNSPLHF
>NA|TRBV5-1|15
CASSTAGTGFYGYTF
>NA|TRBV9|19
CASSGPGTSGGGSSDTQYF
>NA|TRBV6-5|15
CASRTGTSGRDTQYF
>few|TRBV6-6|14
CASRRTSGIGELFF
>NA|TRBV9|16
CASSAASGGETDTQYF
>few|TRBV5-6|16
CASSLALASAKDTQYF
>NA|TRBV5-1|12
CASSLGTVEQYF
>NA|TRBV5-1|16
CASSPEPTASSYEQYF
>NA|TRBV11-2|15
CASSLQGARRTEAFF
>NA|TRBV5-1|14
CASSWTGGNEKLFF
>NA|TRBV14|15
CASSIGTVAPIGYTF
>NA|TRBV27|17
CASSFRRGGTGLDGYTF
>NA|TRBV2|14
CASSERDRVNGYTF
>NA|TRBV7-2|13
CASSLQGTGELFF
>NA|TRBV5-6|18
CASTGQGGGGASTDTQYF
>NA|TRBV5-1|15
CASSLTGTANTEAFF
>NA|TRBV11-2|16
CASSPLAGRVRYGYTF
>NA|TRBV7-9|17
CASIPGQGGVSNEKLFF
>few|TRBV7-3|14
CASSLGTATGELFF
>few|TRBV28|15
CASRWDRGTGTEAFF
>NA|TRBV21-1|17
CASSRDRGVNTPYGYTF
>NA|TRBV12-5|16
CASGLVLGGGANEQYF